These 13 T cell receptor beta chains share one sample of origin, sequenced in a study of T cells in Graves' hyperthyroidism and ophthalmopathy. Amplification targeted TCR beta CDR3 regions from RNA transcripts. HTBI primers were used for first-round RT-PCR of the TCR CDR3. One entry per CDR3 protein, called by TCRdb with MiXCR from the multiplex PCR reads. This table holds 350,000 to 500,000 distinct CDR3 sequences, around 15% found once. Input material: blood. The receptors were gathered from a woman aged 18-35 years with Graves' hyperthyroidism.

The table lists this clonotype with many counts. V usage is TRBV29-1 and J usage is TRBJ2-7, with 10 bases that match TRBD2. CDR3 length equals 13 residues. Germline CDR1 and CDR2: SQVTM and ANQGSEA. Trimming took 4 bases from V and 4 from J; bases not matched to a gene: 4. CDR3 bases: TGCAGCGTTGTTGGTAGCGGGAGGTACGAGCAGTACTTC. Its translation: CSVVGSGRYEQYF.

This clonotype occurred many times. The V gene is TRBV20-1, the J gene TRBJ2-7; 8 bases fit TRBD2. The J segment lost 0 bases and the V segment lost 3 bases, leaving 1 base of the junction unmatched. There are 13 residues in the CDR3. Germline-derived CDR1 and CDR2 are DFQATT and SNEGSKA (reference sequence). DNA of the CDR3: TGCAGTGCTAGTAGCGGGGCCTCCTACGAGCAGTACTTC. Encoded protein: CSASSGASYEQYF.

In its sample, this clonotype was seen a few times. J is TRBJ2-1 and V is TRBV7-8; D might be TRBD2 (5 bases). The germline V gene has CDR1 SGHVS and CDR2 FQNEAQ. Trimming cost V 2 bases and J 0 bases, with 8 bases left between them. The CDR3 is made up of 15 amino acids. The CDR3 DNA reads TGTGCCAGCAGCTTACTAGCCAGCTCCTACAATGAGCAGTTCTTC. It specifies CASSLLASSYNEQFF.

This clonotype came up many times. The rearrangement links TRBV28 to TRBJ2-3, with TRBD2 as a possible D gene (5 bases). Germline assignment: CDR1 MDHEN and CDR2 SYDVKM. The V and J ends lost 4 bases and 3 bases respectively, with 17 bases between them. This CDR3 has 16 amino acids. The CDR3 DNA reads as TGTGCCAGCAGTTCAGGCCCGGGATCACGAACAGATACGCAGTATTTT. Translated, it gives CASSSGPGSRTDTQYF.

This chain uses TRBV7-8 with TRBJ1-5, with D maybe TRBD1 (6 bases). V shed 7 bases and J shed 0 bases, with 13 bases lying between them. The CDR3 has 15 amino acids. The germline V gene has CDR1 SGHVS and CDR2 FQNEAQ. The CDR3 is CASKDRLYSNQPQHF. The CDR3 DNA follows: TGTGCCAGCAAAGACAGGCTTTATAGCAATCAGCCCCAGCATTTT.

This clonotype was detected ten times or more. The chain carries TRBV7-9 and TRBJ2-7, with TRBD1 identical over 9 bases. The junction had 10 bases not matched to a gene; V was cut back by 4 bases and J by 3 bases. This CDR3 spans 16 amino acids. The germline V gene has CDR1 SEHNR and CDR2 FQNEAQ (reference sequence). The CDR3 DNA reads as TGTGCCAGCAGCTCCCGACAGGGGGGGGCGGACTACGAGCAGTACTTC. Its protein is CASSSRQGGADYEQYF.

This clonotype was detected many times. The V and J genes are TRBV30 and TRBJ2-5; D is perhaps TRBD2 (5 bases). This CDR3 is 11 amino acids long. From germline, CDR1 is GTSNPN and CDR2 SVGIG (reference sequence). In DNA form, the CDR3 reads TGTGCTGCGGCGGGCCAAGAGACCCAGTACTTC. It translates to CAAAGQETQYF.

This clonotype was seen ten or more times. V and J are TRBV28 and TRBJ1-4; D may be TRBD1 (5 bases). CDR1 is MDHEN and CDR2 is SYDVKM in the germline V gene. V was cut by 3 bases and J by 8 bases, with 10 bases left in between. This CDR3 is 13 amino acids long. The chain's CDR3 is CASSLGGAEKLFF. The CDR3, as DNA: TGTGCCAGCAGTTTGGGCGGGGCCGAAAAACTGTTTTTT.

This clonotype showed up just a few times. The chain recombines TRBV5-1 with TRBJ2-7, with 7 bases aligning to TRBD1. CDR3 size: 16 residues. The V and J ends lost 0 bases and 3 bases, in that order; junction bases with no gene match: 9. CDR1 and CDR2 (germline): SGHRS, YFSETQ. As DNA, the CDR3 is TGCGCCAGCAGCTTGGCCGAAGGGACAGCATTCTACGAGCAGTACTTC. This gives the protein CASSLAEGTAFYEQYF.

The table lists this clonotype with many counts. The chain joins TRBV12-3 or TRBV12-4 to TRBJ1-5, with D hard to call. This CDR3 region has 16 residues. The germline V and J ends were trimmed by 1 base and 2 bases, with 12 bases remaining between them. The CDR3 DNA is TGTGCCAGCAGTTTAGTGGCGCTCCGGGGCAATCAGCCCCAGCATTTT. Translation: CASSLVALRGNQPQHF.

The sample holds many counts of this clonotype. J is TRBJ2-7 and V is TRBV18; the match to TRBD2 covers 8 bases. Germline-derived CDR1 and CDR2 are KGHSH and LQKENI. V shed 3 bases, J shed 2 bases, and the junction held 6 bases outside the gene matches. This CDR3 comprises 15 residues. The CDR3 region has the DNA TGTGCCAGCTCACCGTGGACTAGCTTACCCTACGAGCAGTACTTC. Protein sequence: CASSPWTSLPYEQYF. Together with reference TRBV18 and TRBJ2-7, the CDR3 gives the full variable domain: NAGVMQNPRHLVRRRGQEARLRCSPMKGHSHVYWYRQLPEEGLKFMVYLQKENIIDESGMPKERFSAEFPKEGPSILRIQQVVRGDSAAYFCASSPWTSLPYEQYFGPGTRLTVT.

The gene calls are TRBV12-3 or TRBV12-4 and TRBJ1-3; TRBD1 agrees at 8 bases. CDR3 length: 18 residues. Losses at the gene ends were 1 base for V and 0 bases for J; bases not matched to a gene: 8. Here the CDR3 DNA reads TGTGCCAGCAGTTTAGGGGTCACAGGGGGTCTCTCTGGAAACACCATATATTTT. Protein product: CASSLGVTGGLSGNTIYF.

This clonotype appeared many times. CDR3 sequence reads: CASSSIGTGTDTQYF. The CDR3 bases are TGTGCCAGCAGCTCAATTGGGACTGGCACAGATACGCAGTATTTT. The V and J genes are TRBV11-2 and TRBJ2-3; tentatively, D is TRBD2 (6 bases). Trimming left V 4 bases short and J 1 base short, with 12 bases between. The CDR3 totals 15 residues. Germline V lookup: CDR1 SGHAT, CDR2 FQNNGV.